This is a list of T cell receptor beta chains from one sample in a study of beta chain features in type 1 diabetes. TCRdb's table, derived via immunoSEQ multiplex PCR, lists solely in-frame clones and lacks some. Of about 170,000 clones listed, 6.5% to 9.5% are singletons. The sample taken for sequencing was central memory CD4+ T cells from blood. Receptor source: a woman aged 40 to 50 with type 1 diabetes. Each CDR3 is given with its conserved first and last residue. Each record gives: V gene, clone size, D gene, J gene, CDR3 protein, CDR3 DNA. D genes are given only for firm matches. Size values are once, few and many counts, or a class for expanded clones, and some rows have none.

TRBV9	few	-	TRBJ1-2	CASSAQENGYTF	TGTGCCAGCAGCGCACAGGAAAATGGCTACACCTTC
TRBV29-1	few	-	TRBJ2-5	CSGIRGGEQYF	TGCAGCGGCATAAGGGGGGGAGAGCAGTACTTC
TRBV11-3	-	TRBD1	TRBJ2-2	CASSPPGQGFGGELFF	TGTGCCAGCAGCCCTCCGGGACAGGGATTTGGCGGGGAGCTGTTTTTT
TRBV7-9	-	-	TRBJ1-5	CASSEGGYSNQPQHF	TGTGCCAGCAGCGAGGGGGGGTATAGCAATCAGCCCCAGCATTTT
TRBV5-1	many	-	TRBJ2-1	CASISSGYEQFF	TGCGCCAGCATCTCGAGCGGCTATGAGCAGTTCTTC
TRBV6-5	few	-	TRBJ2-7	CASSYSTVSEQYF	TGTGCCAGCAGTTACTCGACAGTATCCGAGCAGTACTTC
TRBV7-6	-	TRBD1	TRBJ2-6	CASSSSGGSGANVLTF	TGTGCCAGCAGCTCCTCAGGGGGCTCCGGGGCCAACGTCCTGACTTTC
TRBV29-1	-	TRBD1	TRBJ1-1	CSVYGGGAITETEAFF	TGCAGCGTTTATGGAGGGGGCGCGATTACTGAGACTGAAGCTTTCTTT
TRBV27	-	TRBD1	TRBJ1-2	CASSSQGNYGYTF	TGTGCCAGCAGCTCACAGGGGAACTATGGCTACACCTTC
TRBV29-1	-	TRBD1	TRBJ2-5	CSVEEWTGDPRETQYF	TGCAGCGTTGAAGAATGGACAGGGGACCCCCGGGAGACCCAGTACTTC
TRBV18	-	TRBD1	TRBJ1-6	CASSPTDRGNSPLHF	TGTGCCAGCTCACCAACCGACAGGGGAAATTCACCCCTCCACTTT
TRBV5-1	-	-	TRBJ2-1	CASSLVRQAFNEQFF	TGCGCCAGCAGCTTGGTTCGGCAGGCCTTCAATGAGCAGTTCTTC
TRBV6-6	-	TRBD1	TRBJ2-5	CASSSMDRGPQETQYF	TGTGCCAGCAGTTCCATGGACAGGGGTCCCCAAGAGACCCAGTACTTC
TRBV2	few	-	TRBJ1-5	CASSAQTDLQPQHF	TGTGCCAGCAGTGCCCAGACAGATTTACAGCCCCAGCATTTT
TRBV18	-	TRBD2	TRBJ2-7	CASSPLAGGGEQYF	TGTGCCAGCTCACCCCTAGCGGGAGGAGGCGAGCAGTACTTC
TRBV4-1	few	-	TRBJ1-3	CASSQPFGGNTIYF	TGCGCCAGCAGCCAGCCCTTTGGCGGGAACACCATATATTTT
TRBV9	-	-	TRBJ2-1	CASSVGSGSEYNEQFF	TGTGCCAGCAGCGTAGGATCAGGGTCCGAATACAATGAGCAGTTCTTC
TRBV27	few	-	TRBJ1-2	CASSLRGSYGYTF	TGTGCCAGCAGTTTGCGGGGGTCCTATGGCTACACCTTC
TRBV7-9	-	-	TRBJ2-5	CASSRSSRETQYF	TGTGCCAGCAGCCGCTCCAGCAGGGAGACCCAGTACTTC
TRBV29-1	few	-	TRBJ2-5	CSVVGQQGYGETQYF	TGCAGCGTTGTTGGACAACAGGGATACGGAGAGACCCAGTACTTC
TRBV6-5	few	TRBD2	TRBJ2-2	CASSYGGGTGELFF	TGTGCCAGCAGTTACGGGGGGGGCACCGGGGAGCTGTTTTTT
TRBV5-1	few	-	TRBJ1-5	CASSLTGGNQPQHF	TGCGCCAGCAGCTTGACGGGGGGCAATCAGCCCCAGCATTTT
TRBV18	many	-	TRBJ2-1	CASSPELGGTEQFF	TGTGCCAGCTCACCCGAGTTAGGGGGAACTGAGCAGTTCTTC
TRBV19	-	-	TRBJ1-1	CASAQGYTEAFF	TGTGCCAGCGCGCAGGGATACACTGAAGCTTTCTTT
TRBV9	few	-	TRBJ2-2	CASSALLNRDGELFF	TGTGCCAGCAGCGCGCTATTAAACAGGGACGGGGAGCTGTTTTTT
TRBV7-2	-	TRBD2	TRBJ2-7	CASSQPTSGRDEQYF	TGTGCCAGCAGCCAACCGACTAGCGGGAGGGACGAGCAGTACTTC
TRBV4-3	-	TRBD2	TRBJ2-1	CASSKLAGGNPSYNEQFF	TGCGCCAGCAGTAAACTAGCGGGGGGTAATCCCTCCTACAATGAGCAGTTCTTC
TRBV6-1	-	TRBD1	TRBJ1-2	CASSPRRDSLEGYTF	TGTGCCAGCAGTCCACGCCGGGACAGCCTCGAAGGCTACACCTTC
TRBV18	-	-	TRBJ1-1	CASSPTSGRLNTEAFF	TGTGCCAGCTCACCAACAAGCGGGCGGTTGAACACTGAAGCTTTCTTT
TRBV29-1	few	-	TRBJ1-2	CSVLQGRGGYTF	TGCAGCGTCTTACAGGGACGAGGTGGCTACACCTTC
TRBV7-2	few	TRBD1	TRBJ1-1	CASSPKDRLNTEAFF	TGTGCCAGCAGCCCGAAGGACAGGCTGAACACTGAAGCTTTCTTT
TRBV7-2	-	-	TRBJ1-1	CASSLRGRYTEAFF	TGTGCCAGCAGCTTAAGGGGTAGATACACTGAAGCTTTCTTT
TRBV13	-	-	TRBJ1-2	CASSSPRVDANYGYTF	TGTGCCAGCAGTTCCCCCCGGGTGGATGCTAACTATGGCTACACCTTC
TRBV9	few	TRBD1	TRBJ2-3	CASSSSGTGGTDTQYF	TGTGCCAGCAGCTCGAGCGGGACAGGGGGGACGGATACGCAGTATTTT
TRBV5-4	-	TRBD1	TRBJ2-1	CASSLGTGGTNEQFF	TGTGCCAGCAGCTTGGGTACAGGGGGCACCAATGAGCAGTTCTTC
TRBV18	-	-	TRBJ2-7	CASSPPLDAEQYF	TGTGCCAGCTCACCTCCCTTAGATGCCGAGCAGTACTTC
TRBV10-3	few	TRBD2	TRBJ2-7	CATRGTSGGSYEQYF	TGTGCCACGAGAGGGACTAGCGGGGGTTCCTACGAGCAGTACTTC
TRBV7-2	few	-	TRBJ2-7	CASSLRYTSSYEQYF	TGTGCCAGCAGCTTAAGGTATACTAGCTCCTACGAGCAGTACTTC
TRBV7-3	-	-	TRBJ1-2	CASSPNPRGGYTF	TGTGCCAGCAGCCCCAACCCCCGGGGTGGCTACACCTTC
TRBV7-2	few	TRBD1	TRBJ2-7	CASSLPGQGKHEQYF	TGTGCCAGCAGCTTACCGGGACAGGGCAAGCACGAGCAGTACTTC
TRBV9	few	-	TRBJ2-2	CASSVASGFNTGELFF	TGTGCCAGCAGCGTAGCTTCGGGATTTAACACCGGGGAGCTGTTTTTT
TRBV19	many	TRBD1	TRBJ2-1	CATWGTGWDEQFF	TGTGCCACCTGGGGGACAGGGTGGGATGAGCAGTTCTTC
TRBV5-1	few	TRBD1	TRBJ1-2	CASSSGQGDLGYTF	TGCGCCAGCAGCTCGGGACAGGGGGACTTGGGCTACACCTTC
TRBV6-5	-	-	TRBJ1-5	CASSQGDFRNQPQHF	TGTGCCAGCAGTCAAGGGGACTTCCGCAATCAGCCCCAGCATTTT
TRBV28	-	-	TRBJ1-3	CASGGKGHSGNTIYF	TGTGCCAGCGGGGGGAAGGGCCACTCTGGAAACACCATATATTTT
TRBV18	-	-	TRBJ1-2	CASSPDSQAMGYTF	TGTGCCAGCTCACCTGATTCGCAGGCCATGGGCTACACCTTC
TRBV29-1	many	TRBD2	TRBJ2-7	CSVAASGEQYF	TGCAGCGTTGCAGCTAGCGGCGAGCAGTACTTC
TRBV7-2	-	-	TRBJ1-1	CASTLAGLNTEAFF	TGTGCCAGCACCTTGGCGGGATTGAACACTGAAGCTTTCTTT
TRBV7-2	few	-	TRBJ1-1	CASSLHRANTEAFF	TGTGCCAGCAGCTTACACAGGGCGAACACTGAAGCTTTCTTT
TRBV30	-	-	TRBJ1-5	CAWSHSLNQPQHF	TGTGCCTGGAGCCACAGTCTCAATCAGCCCCAGCATTTT
TRBV7-2	few	TRBD1	TRBJ1-6	CATADRGGSPLHF	TGTGCCACTGCGGACAGGGGAGGTTCACCCCTCCACTTT
TRBV29-1	few	TRBD1	TRBJ1-1	CSARQGGTEAFF	TGCAGCGCCCGACAGGGGGGGACTGAAGCTTTCTTT
TRBV7-9	-	TRBD1	TRBJ1-3	CASSLEEGARGNTIYF	TGTGCCAGCAGCTTAGAGGAGGGGGCGAGAGGAAACACCATATATTTT
TRBV6-1	-	-	TRBJ2-7	CASSPGFSYEQYF	TGTGCCAGCAGCCCCGGGTTCTCCTACGAGCAGTACTTC